This TCR beta chain originates from a study of T cell changes during pregnancy in multiple sclerosis. Clones were read by immunoSEQ multiplex PCR, and TCRdb kept only the in-frame ones, dropping some. The data hold under 85,000 clones, with 90% observed a single time. The receptor was derived from a female donor with multiple sclerosis, enrolled in a pregnancy study. Sequenced here: peripheral blood, sampled in the third trimester of pregnancy.

This chain's CDR3 is CASGKGLAGGGEQFF. Here the CDR3 DNA reads TGCGCCAGCGGAAAGGGACTAGCGGGAGGGGGTGAGCAGTTCTTC. The gene calls are TRBV10-1 and TRBJ2-1; 16 bases are shared with TRBD2. Germline V gene sequence: CDR1 WNHNN, CDR2 SYGVQD (reference sequence). The CDR3 runs 15 residues. The J segment lost 9 bases and the V segment lost 8 bases, leaving 7 bases of the junction unmatched.